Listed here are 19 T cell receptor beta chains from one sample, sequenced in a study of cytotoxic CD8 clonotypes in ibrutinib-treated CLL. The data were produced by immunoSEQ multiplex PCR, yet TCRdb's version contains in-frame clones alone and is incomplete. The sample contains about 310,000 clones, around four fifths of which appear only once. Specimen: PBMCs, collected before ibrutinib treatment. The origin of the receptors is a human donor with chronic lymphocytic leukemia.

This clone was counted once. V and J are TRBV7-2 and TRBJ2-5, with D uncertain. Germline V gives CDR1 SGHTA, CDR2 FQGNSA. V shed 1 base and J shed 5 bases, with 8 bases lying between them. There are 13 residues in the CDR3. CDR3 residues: CASSLGFEETQYF. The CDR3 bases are TGTGCCAGCAGCTTAGGATTTGAGGAGACCCAGTACTTC. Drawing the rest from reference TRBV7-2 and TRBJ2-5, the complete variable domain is GAGVSQSPSNKVTEKGKDVELRCDPISGHTALYWYRQSLGQGLEFLIYFQGNSAPDKSGLPSDRFSAERTGGSVSTLTIQRTQQEDSAVYLCASSLGFEETQYFGPGTRLLVL.

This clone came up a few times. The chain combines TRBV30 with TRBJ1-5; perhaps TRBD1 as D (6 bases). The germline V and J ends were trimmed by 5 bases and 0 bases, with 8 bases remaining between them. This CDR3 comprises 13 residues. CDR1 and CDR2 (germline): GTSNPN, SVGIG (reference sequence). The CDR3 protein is CAWGQYSNQPQHF. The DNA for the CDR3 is TGTGCCTGGGGACAGTATAGCAATCAGCCCCAGCATTTT.

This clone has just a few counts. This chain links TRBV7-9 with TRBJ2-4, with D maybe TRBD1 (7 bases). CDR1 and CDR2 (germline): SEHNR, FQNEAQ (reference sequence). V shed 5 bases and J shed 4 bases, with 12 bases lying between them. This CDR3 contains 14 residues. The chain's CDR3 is CASSLRDSKNIQYF. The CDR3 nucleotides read TGTGCCAGCAGCCTGCGGGACAGTAAAAACATTCAGTACTTC. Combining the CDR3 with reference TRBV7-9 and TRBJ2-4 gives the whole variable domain DTGVSQNPRHKITKRGQNVTFRCDPISEHNRLYWYRQTLGQGPEFLTYFQNEAQLEKSRLLSDRFSAERPKGSFSTLEIQRTEQGDSAMYLCASSLRDSKNIQYFGAGTRLSVL.

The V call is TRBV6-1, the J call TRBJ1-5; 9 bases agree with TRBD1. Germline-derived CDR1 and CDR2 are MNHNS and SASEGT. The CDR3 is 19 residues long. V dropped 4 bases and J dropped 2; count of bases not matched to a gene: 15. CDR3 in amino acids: CASSVHSGTGTRGNQPQHF. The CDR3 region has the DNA TGTGCCAGCAGTGTTCACTCCGGGACAGGGACTAGGGGCAATCAGCCCCAGCATTTT.

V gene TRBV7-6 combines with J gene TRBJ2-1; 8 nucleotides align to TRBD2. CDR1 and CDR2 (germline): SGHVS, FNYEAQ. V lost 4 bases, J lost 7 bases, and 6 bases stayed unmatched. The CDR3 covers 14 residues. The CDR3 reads CASSYSGIGNEQFF. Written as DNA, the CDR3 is TGTGCCAGCAGCTATAGCGGGATCGGTAATGAGCAGTTCTTC.

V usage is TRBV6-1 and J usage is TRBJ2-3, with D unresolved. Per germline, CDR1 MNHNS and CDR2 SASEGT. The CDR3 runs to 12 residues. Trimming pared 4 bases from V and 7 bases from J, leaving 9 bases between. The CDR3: CASSVSRNTQYF. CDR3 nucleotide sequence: TGTGCCAGCAGTGTTAGTCGTAATACGCAGTATTTT.

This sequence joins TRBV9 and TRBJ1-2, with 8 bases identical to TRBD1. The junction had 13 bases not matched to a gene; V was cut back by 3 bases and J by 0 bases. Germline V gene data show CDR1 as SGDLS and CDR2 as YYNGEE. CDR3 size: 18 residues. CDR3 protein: CASSASADRGSANYGYTF. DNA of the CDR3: TGTGCCAGCAGCGCCTCCGCCGACAGGGGTTCGGCTAACTATGGCTACACCTTC. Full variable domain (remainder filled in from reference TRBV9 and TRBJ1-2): DSGVTQTPKHLITATGQRVTLRCSPRSGDLSVYWYQQSLDQGLQFLIQYYNGEERAKGNILERFSAQQFPDLHSELNLSSLELGDSALYFCASSASADRGSANYGYTFGSGTRLTVV.

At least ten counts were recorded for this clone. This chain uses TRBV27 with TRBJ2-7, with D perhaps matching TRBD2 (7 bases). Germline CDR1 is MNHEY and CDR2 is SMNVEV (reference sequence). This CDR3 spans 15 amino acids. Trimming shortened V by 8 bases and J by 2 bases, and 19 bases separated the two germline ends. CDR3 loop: CASLSLGGAPYEQYF. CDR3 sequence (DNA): TGTGCCAGCCTATCCTTAGGGGGGGCACCCTACGAGCAGTACTTC.

CDR3 DNA sequence: TGTGCCATCAGTGAGTCCAGGGATAGCAATCAGCCCCAGCATTTT. Its protein product is CAISESRDSNQPQHF. V and J are TRBV10-3 and TRBJ1-5; tentatively, D is TRBD1 (5 bases). Germline V gene lookup returns CDR1 ENHRY and CDR2 SYGVKD. Deletions cut 0 bases from V and 0 bases from J, with 6 bases between. This CDR3 is 15 amino acids long.

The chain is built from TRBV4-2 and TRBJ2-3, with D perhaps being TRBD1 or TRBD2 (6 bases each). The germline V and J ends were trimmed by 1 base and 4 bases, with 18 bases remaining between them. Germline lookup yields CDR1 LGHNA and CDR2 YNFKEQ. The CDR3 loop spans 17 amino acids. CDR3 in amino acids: CASSQGRGGGDSDTQYF. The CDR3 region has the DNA TGTGCCAGCAGCCAAGGCAGGGGCGGAGGGGATTCAGATACGCAGTATTTT.

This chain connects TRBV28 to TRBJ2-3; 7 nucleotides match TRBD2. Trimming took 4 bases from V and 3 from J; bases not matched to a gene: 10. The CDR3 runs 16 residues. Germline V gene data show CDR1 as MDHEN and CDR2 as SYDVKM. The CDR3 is CASSYHDGGGTDTQYF. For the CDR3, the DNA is TGTGCCAGCAGTTACCACGATGGGGGGGGAACAGATACGCAGTATTTT.

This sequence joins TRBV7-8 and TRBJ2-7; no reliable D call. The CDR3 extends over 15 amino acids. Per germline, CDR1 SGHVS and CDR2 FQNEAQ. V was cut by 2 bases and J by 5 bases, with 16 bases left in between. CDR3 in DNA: TGTGCCAGCAGCTTAACCCCGAGCCTGTCCAACGAGCAGTACTTC. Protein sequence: CASSLTPSLSNEQYF.

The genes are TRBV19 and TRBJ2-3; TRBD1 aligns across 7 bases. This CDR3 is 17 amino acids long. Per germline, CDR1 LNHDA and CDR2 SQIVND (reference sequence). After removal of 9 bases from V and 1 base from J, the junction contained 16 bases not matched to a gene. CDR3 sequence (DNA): TGTGCCAGCGTGGAGCAGGGGGTTGGTGGGCGCACAGATACGCAGTATTTT. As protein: CASVEQGVGGRTDTQYF.

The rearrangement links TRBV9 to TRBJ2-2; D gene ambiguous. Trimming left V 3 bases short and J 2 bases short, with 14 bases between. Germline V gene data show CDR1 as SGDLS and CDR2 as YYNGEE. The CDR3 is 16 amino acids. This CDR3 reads CASSAGPRRNTGELFF. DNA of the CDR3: TGTGCCAGCAGCGCAGGTCCTCGGAGAAACACCGGGGAGCTGTTTTTT.

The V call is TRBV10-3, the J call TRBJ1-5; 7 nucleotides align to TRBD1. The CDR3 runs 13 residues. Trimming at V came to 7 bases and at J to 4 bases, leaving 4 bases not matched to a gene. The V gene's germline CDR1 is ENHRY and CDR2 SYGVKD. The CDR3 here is CAINQGQNQPQHF. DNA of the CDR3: TGTGCCATCAACCAGGGACAGAATCAGCCCCAGCATTTT.

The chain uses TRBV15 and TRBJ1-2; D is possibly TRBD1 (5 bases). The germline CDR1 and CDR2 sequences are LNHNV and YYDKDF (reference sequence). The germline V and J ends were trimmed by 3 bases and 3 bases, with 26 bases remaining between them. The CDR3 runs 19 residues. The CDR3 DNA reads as TGTGCCACCAGCAGTGTCCCGCCGCCGGGACGGCGAACAGACTATGGCTACACCTTC. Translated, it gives CATSSVPPPGRRTDYGYTF.

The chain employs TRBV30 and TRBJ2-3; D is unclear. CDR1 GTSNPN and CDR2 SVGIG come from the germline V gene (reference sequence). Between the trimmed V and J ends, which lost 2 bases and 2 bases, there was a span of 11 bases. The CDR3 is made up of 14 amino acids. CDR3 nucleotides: TGTGCCTGGAGTTTCCCGTGGTTCACAGATACGCAGTATTTT. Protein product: CAWSFPWFTDTQYF.

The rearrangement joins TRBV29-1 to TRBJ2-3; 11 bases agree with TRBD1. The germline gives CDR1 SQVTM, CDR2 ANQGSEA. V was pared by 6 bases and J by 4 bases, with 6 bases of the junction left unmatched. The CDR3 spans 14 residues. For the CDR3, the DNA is TGCAGCGTCCGGGACAGGGGGTCATCAGATACGCAGTATTTT. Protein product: CSVRDRGSSDTQYF.

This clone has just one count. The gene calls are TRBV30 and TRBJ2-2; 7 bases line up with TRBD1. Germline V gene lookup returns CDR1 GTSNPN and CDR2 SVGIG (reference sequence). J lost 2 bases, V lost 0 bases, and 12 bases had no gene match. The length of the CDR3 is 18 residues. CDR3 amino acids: CAWSVRWIRDSNTGELFF. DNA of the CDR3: TGTGCCTGGAGTGTACGATGGATTCGGGACAGTAACACCGGGGAGCTGTTTTTT.